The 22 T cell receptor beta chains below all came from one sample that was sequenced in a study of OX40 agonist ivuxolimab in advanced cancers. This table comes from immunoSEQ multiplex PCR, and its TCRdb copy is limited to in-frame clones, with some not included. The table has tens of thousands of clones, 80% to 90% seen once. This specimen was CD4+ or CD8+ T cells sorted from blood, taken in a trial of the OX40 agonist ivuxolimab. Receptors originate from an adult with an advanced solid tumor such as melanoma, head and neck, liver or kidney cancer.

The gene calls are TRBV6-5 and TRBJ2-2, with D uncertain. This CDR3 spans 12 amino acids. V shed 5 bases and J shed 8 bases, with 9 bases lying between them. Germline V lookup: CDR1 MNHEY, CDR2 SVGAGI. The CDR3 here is CASSTRVGELFF. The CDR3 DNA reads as TGTGCCAGCAGTACAAGGGTAGGGGAGCTGTTTTTT.

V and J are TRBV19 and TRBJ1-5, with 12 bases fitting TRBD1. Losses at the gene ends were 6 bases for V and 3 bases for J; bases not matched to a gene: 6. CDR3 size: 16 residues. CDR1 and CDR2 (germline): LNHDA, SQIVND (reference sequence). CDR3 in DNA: TGTGCCAGTAGGGGACAGGGGGCGATGGTCAATCAGCCCCAGCATTTT. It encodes CASRGQGAMVNQPQHF.

CDR3 nucleotides: TGTGCCAGCAGCTTAGCCCAAGCGAGCTCCTACAATGAGCAGTTCTTC. Its translation is CASSLAQASSYNEQFF. J is TRBJ2-1 and V is TRBV7-9; no definite D call. The CDR3 loop spans 16 amino acids. Deletions cut 0 bases from V and 0 bases from J, with 9 bases between. Per the germline V gene, CDR1 is SEHNR and CDR2 is FQNEAQ (reference sequence).

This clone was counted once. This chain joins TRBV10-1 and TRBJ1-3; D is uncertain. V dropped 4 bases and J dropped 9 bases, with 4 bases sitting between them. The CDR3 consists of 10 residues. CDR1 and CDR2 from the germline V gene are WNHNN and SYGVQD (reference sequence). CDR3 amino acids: CASSGITIYF. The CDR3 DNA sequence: TGCGCCAGCAGTGGTATCACCATATATTTT.

The CDR3 region is CASSLGPGGEKLFF. The DNA for the CDR3 is TGTGCCAGCAGCCTGGGACCGGGTGGTGAAAAACTGTTTTTT. This rearrangement joins TRBV9 to TRBJ1-4, with a weak D call TRBD1 (5 bases). Germline CDR1 SGDLS, CDR2 YYNGEE. The V end lost 4 bases, the J end lost 7 bases, and 14 bases lay between the germline ends. This CDR3 contains 14 residues.

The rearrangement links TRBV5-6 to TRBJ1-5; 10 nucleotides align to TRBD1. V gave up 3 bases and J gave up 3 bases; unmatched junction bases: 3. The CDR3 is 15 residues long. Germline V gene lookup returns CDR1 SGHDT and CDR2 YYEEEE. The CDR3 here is CASSSGQGLNQPQHF. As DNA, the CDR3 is TGTGCCAGCAGCTCGGGACAGGGGCTCAATCAGCCCCAGCATTTT.

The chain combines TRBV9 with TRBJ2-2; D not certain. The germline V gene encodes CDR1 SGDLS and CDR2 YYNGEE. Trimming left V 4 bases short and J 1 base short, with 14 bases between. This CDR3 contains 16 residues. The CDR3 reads CASSSRSVGNTGELFF. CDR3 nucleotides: TGTGCCAGCAGCTCCCGGTCTGTGGGGAACACCGGGGAGCTGTTTTTT.

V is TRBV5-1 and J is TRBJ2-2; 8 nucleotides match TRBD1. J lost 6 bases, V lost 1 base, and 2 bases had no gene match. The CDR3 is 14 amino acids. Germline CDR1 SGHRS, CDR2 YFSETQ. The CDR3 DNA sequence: TGCGCCAGCAGCTTGACAGGGGGATCCGGGGAGCTGTTTTTT. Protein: CASSLTGGSGELFF. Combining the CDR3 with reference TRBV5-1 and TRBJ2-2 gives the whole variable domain KAGVTQTPRYLIKTRGQQVTLSCSPISGHRSVSWYQQTPGQGLQFLFEYFSETQRNKGNFPGRFSGRQFSNSRSEMNVSTLELGDSALYLCASSLTGGSGELFFGEGSRLTVL.

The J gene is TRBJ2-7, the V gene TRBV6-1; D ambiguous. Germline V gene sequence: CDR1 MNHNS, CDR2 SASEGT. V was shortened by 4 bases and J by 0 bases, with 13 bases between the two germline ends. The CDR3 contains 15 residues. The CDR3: CASSVWAERSYEQYF. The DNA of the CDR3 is TGTGCCAGCAGTGTGTGGGCGGAGCGCTCCTACGAGCAGTACTTC.

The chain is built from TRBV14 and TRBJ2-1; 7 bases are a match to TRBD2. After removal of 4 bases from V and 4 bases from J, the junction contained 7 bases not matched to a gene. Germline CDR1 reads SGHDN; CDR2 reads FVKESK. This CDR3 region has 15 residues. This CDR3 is CASSRTVGGYNEQFF. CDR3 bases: TGTGCCAGCAGCCGGACTGTCGGGGGGTACAATGAGCAGTTCTTC. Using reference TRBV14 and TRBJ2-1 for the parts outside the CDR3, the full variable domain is EAGVTQFPSHSVIEKGQTVTLRCDPISGHDNLYWYRRVMGKEIKFLLHFVKESKQDESGMPNNRFLAERTGGTYSTLKVQPAELEDSGVYFCASSRTVGGYNEQFFGPGTRLTVL.

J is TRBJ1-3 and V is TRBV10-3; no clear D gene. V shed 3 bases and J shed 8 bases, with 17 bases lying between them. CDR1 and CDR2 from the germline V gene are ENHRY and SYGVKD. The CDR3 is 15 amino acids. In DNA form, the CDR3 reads TGTGCCATCAGTGAATCTTTCCTCCGTCCGGACACCATATATTTT. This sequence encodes CAISESFLRPDTIYF.

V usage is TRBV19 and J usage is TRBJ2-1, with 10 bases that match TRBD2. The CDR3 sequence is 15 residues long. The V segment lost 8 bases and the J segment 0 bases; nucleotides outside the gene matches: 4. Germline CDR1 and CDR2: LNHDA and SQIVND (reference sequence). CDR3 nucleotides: TGTGCCAGTTCGACTAGCGGGCGCTCCTACAATGAGCAGTTCTTC. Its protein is CASSTSGRSYNEQFF.

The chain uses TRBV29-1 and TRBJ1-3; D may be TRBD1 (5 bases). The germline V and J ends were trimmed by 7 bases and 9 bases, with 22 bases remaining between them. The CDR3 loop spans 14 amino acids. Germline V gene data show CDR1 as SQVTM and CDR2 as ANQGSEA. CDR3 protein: CSAEVSVRGATIYF. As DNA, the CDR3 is TGCAGCGCCGAGGTTTCGGTCCGTGGGGCCACCATATATTTT.

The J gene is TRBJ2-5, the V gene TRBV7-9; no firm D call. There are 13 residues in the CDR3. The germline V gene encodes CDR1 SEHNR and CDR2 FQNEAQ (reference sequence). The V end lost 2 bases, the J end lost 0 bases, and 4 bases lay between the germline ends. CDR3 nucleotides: TGTGCCAGCAGCTTAACGAACCAAGAGACCCAGTACTTC. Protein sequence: CASSLTNQETQYF.

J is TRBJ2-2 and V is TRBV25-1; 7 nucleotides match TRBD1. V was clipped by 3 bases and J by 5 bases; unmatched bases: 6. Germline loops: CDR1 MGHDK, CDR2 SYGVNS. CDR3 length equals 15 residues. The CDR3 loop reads CASSENRGWTGELFF. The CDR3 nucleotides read TGTGCCAGCAGTGAGAACAGGGGTTGGACCGGGGAGCTGTTTTTT.

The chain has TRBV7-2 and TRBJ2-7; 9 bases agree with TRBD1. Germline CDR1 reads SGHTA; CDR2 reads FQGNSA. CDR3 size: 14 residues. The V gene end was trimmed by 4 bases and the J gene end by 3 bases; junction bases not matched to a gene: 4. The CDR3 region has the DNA TGTGCCAGCAGCTCTCAGGGACAGGGCTACGAGCAGTACTTC. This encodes CASSSQGQGYEQYF.

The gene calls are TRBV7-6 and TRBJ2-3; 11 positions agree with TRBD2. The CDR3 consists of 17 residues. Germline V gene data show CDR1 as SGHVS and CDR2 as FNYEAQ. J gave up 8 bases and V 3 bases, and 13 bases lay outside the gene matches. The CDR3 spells CASSFSVASGRLVTQYF. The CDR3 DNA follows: TGTGCCAGCAGCTTTTCGGTTGCTAGCGGGAGGTTGGTTACGCAGTATTTT.

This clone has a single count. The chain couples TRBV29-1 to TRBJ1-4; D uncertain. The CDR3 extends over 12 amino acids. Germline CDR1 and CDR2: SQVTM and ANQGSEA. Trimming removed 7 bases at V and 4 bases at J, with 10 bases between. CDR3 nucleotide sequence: TGCAGCGGTCGATGGGGTAATGAAAAACTGTTTTTT. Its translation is CSGRWGNEKLFF. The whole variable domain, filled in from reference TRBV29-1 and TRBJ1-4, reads SAVISQKPSRDICQRGTSLTIQCQVDSQVTMMFWYRQQPGQSLTLIATANQGSEATYESGFVIDKFPISRPNLTFSTLTVSNMSPEDSSIYLCSGRWGNEKLFFGSGTQLSVL.

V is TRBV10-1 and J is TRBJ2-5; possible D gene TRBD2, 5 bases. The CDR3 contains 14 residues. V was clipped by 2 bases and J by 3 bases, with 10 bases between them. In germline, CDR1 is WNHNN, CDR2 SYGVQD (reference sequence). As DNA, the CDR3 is TGCGCCAGCAGTGAGGGAGACGGGAAAGAGACCCAGTACTTC. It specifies CASSEGDGKETQYF.

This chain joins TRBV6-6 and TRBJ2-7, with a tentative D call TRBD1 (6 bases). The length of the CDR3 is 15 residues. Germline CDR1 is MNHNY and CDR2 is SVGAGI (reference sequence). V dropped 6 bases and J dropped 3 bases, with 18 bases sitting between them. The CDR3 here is CASRDSSGQIYEQYF. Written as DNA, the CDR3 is TGTGCCAGCAGGGATTCTTCCGGACAGATCTACGAGCAGTACTTC.

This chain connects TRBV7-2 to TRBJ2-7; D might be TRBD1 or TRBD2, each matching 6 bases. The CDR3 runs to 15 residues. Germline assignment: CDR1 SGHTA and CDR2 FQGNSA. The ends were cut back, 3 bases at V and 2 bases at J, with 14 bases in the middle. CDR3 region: CASSLGGRYTYEQYF. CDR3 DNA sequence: TGTGCCAGCAGCTTGGGGGGCCGTTATACCTACGAGCAGTACTTC.

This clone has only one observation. CDR3 coding DNA: TGCGCCAGCAGCCAAGTATACCAGGATACCGGGGAGCTGTTTTTT. This encodes CASSQVYQDTGELFF. This chain uses TRBV4-3 with TRBJ2-2; D not certain. Germline V gives CDR1 LGHNA, CDR2 YSLEER. The CDR3 totals 15 residues. Trimming left V 1 base short and J 5 bases short, with 11 bases between.